These T cell receptor beta chains were read from a single sample in a study of blood T cells in healthy people across ages. TCRdb processed the 5' RACE reads anew with MiXCR; each CDR3 protein has one entry. The data show 600,000 or so distinct CDR3 sequences, under 25% seen once. The sequenced sample was blood. All receptors come from a man between 65 and 85 years old in good health. Each CDR3 is given with its conserved first and last residue. The order of the fields is J gene, D gene, V gene, clone size, CDR3 DNA, CDR3 protein. D genes are given only for firm matches. Clone size appears in some rows only: once, few, many, or a class for an expanded clone.

>TRBJ2-5|TRBD2|TRBV4-2|few
TGTGCCAGCAGCCAAGATTACGGACTAGGCCAAGAGACCCAGTACTTC
CASSQDYGLGQETQYF
>TRBJ2-1|NA|TRBV4-1|NA
TGCGCCAGCAGCCGTCTCGATCGTGATGAGCAGTTCTTC
CASSRLDRDEQFF
>TRBJ2-2|NA|TRBV27|NA
TGTGCCAGCAGCCCATCAGAAAACACCGGGGAGCTGTTTTTT
CASSPSENTGELFF
>TRBJ2-7|TRBD1|TRBV6-1|few
TGTGCCAGCAGGGAAAGGACAGGAGCGTTCTACGAGCAGTACTTC
CASRERTGAFYEQYF
>TRBJ2-5|TRBD1|TRBV28|NA
TGTGCCAGCAGTACCTCGGGACAGGGGTTTGGACAGACCCAGTACTTC
CASSTSGQGFGQTQYF
>TRBJ2-3|TRBD2|TRBV6-1|NA
TGTGCCAGCAGCCCCAATTCCCTAGCGGGAGGAACAGATACGCAGTATTTT
CASSPNSLAGGTDTQYF
>TRBJ2-5|NA|TRBV5-6|many
TGTGCCAGCAGTATTTCCCGCAGGGAAAGGGAGACCCAGTACTTC
CASSISRRERETQYF
>TRBJ1-5|NA|TRBV5-6|few
TGTGCCAGCAGCTTGGGCAGCTTTAATCAGCCCCAGCATTTT
CASSLGSFNQPQHF
>TRBJ2-7|NA|TRBV12-3/TRBV12-4|many
TGTGCCAGCAGTCACACTAGTTCCCCCTACGAGCAGTACTTC
CASSHTSSPYEQYF
>TRBJ2-3|NA|TRBV7-9|few
TGTGCCAGCAGCTCGCCTAACGGGAGAAATACGCAGTATTTT
CASSSPNGRNTQYF
>TRBJ2-5|NA|TRBV20-1|NA
TGCAGTGCTAGTGGCCCCGATGCGGCCCAGTACTTC
CSASGPDAAQYF
>TRBJ2-1|TRBD2|TRBV20-1|NA
TGCAGTGCTAGTTTAGCGACTAGCGGGCGGAACAATGAGCAGTTCTTC
CSASLATSGRNNEQFF
>TRBJ1-2|NA|TRBV20-1|NA
TGCAGTGCCCCCGATCCAGTAAACTATGGCTACACCTTC
CSAPDPVNYGYTF
>TRBJ1-1|NA|TRBV6-5|NA
TGTGCCAGCAGTTACTGGGGAGAGAACACTGAAGCTTTCTTT
CASSYWGENTEAFF
>TRBJ1-2|NA|TRBV12-3/TRBV12-4|NA
TGTGCCAGCAGCCCAGGGAACTCGCGGGTCCTTCTCTATGGCTACACCTTC
CASSPGNSRVLLYGYTF
>TRBJ2-1|TRBD2|TRBV7-3|NA
TGTGCCAGCGGACTAGCGGGGAATAATGAGCAGTTCTTC
CASGLAGNNEQFF
>TRBJ2-4|NA|TRBV28|few
TGTGCCAGCACTCCCCTAGGGCAGAAAAACATTCAGTACTTC
CASTPLGQKNIQYF
>TRBJ2-1|NA|TRBV14|few
TGTGCCAGCAGCCAAGAGAGGGGGTCGGGCAATGAGCAGTTCTTC
CASSQERGSGNEQFF
>TRBJ1-1|NA|TRBV2|once
TGTGCCAGCAGACTTGGACAAGACACTGAGGCTTTCTTT
CASRLGQDTEAFF
>TRBJ2-6|NA|TRBV5-1|few
TGCGCCAGCAGTCAGAAAATCTCTGGGGCCAACGTCCTGACTTTC
CASSQKISGANVLTF
>TRBJ2-1|TRBD2|TRBV5-5|few
TGTGCCAGCAGCTTGCGCGGACTAGCTAACAATGAGCAGTTCTTC
CASSLRGLANNEQFF
>TRBJ2-7|TRBD1|TRBV19|once
TGTGCCAGTAGCCCTCGGGACAGGGGGCGCTTGTACGAGCAGTACTTC
CASSPRDRGRLYEQYF
>TRBJ1-2|NA|TRBV30|few
TGTGCCTGGAGTGGGAGTGTCAGTGGCTACACCTTC
CAWSGSVSGYTF
>TRBJ2-7|NA|TRBV20-1|NA
TGCAGTGCGGGGGAATACGACGAGCAGTACTTC
CSAGEYDEQYF
>TRBJ2-7|TRBD2|TRBV20-1|NA
TGCAGTGCTGCGACTAGCGGGAGGGGGTACGAGCAGTACTTC
CSAATSGRGYEQYF
>TRBJ2-5|NA|TRBV5-1|NA
TGCGCCAGCAGCACCGGACGGGCGGTGGAGACCCAGTACTTC
CASSTGRAVETQYF
>TRBJ1-5|NA|TRBV5-4|NA
TGTGCCTGGACAGAGATTCCTAATAGCAATCAGCCCCAGCATTTT
CAWTEIPNSNQPQHF
>TRBJ1-4|NA|TRBV28|NA
TGTGCCAGCAGTTTAGGCAGGGGACGGGAAAAACTGTTTTTT
CASSLGRGREKLFF
>TRBJ2-3|NA|TRBV7-9|NA
TGTGCCAGCAGCTTCCCCAATAGGGCCGGAACAGATACGCAGTATTTT
CASSFPNRAGTDTQYF